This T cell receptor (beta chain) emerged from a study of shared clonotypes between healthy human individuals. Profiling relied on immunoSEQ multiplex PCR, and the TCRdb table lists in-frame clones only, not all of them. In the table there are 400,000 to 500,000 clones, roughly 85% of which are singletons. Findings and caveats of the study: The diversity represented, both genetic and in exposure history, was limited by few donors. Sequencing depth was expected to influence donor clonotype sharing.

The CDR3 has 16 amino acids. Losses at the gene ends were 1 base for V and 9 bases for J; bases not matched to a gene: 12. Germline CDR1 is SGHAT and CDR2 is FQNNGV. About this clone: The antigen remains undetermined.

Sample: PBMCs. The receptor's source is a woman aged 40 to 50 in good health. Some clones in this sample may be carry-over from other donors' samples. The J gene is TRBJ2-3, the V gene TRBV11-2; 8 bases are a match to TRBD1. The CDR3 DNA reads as TGTGCCAGCAGCTTAGTCCGACAGGGGCGAGGGGGAACGCAGTATTTT. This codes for CASSLVRQGRGGTQYF.